These T cell receptor beta chains were read from a single sample in a study of blood T cell repertoires in COVID-19. Repertoires were generated with immunoSEQ multiplex PCR, while TCRdb's copy carries only in-frame clones and drops some. The sample holds roughly 170,000 clones, around 85% seen once. Sequencing was performed on peripheral blood. The receptors were gathered from a man between 65 and 85 years old with active or convalescent COVID-19. CDR3s leave out the opening cysteine and the closing phenylalanine or tryptophan. The D gene is left open where the match is weak. Where a row states a size, it is once, few, many or the class of an expanded clone; other rows omit it.

- TRBV19 TRBD2 ASSFTSAHNEQF
- TRBV11-2 - ASSGRGNQPQH
- TRBV27 TRBD1 ASSWTGNYNSPLH
- TRBV7-2 TRBD2 ASSPSSSGSWEQY
- TRBV6-5 - ASKATGTSNYGYT
once TRBV9 TRBD1 ASSADRGLYNEQF
- TRBV5-1 - ASSLSGVPLTTNEKLF
- TRBV6-5 TRBD1 ASSYRTGGIHGYT
- TRBV5-1 - ASSPSAGASDEQY
- TRBV7-2 - ASSLGRARLSNEQF
once TRBV25-1 TRBD1 ASSESWTGNTGELF
once TRBV28 - ASSLLGQNNQPQH
- TRBV14 - ASSQEGAWY
- TRBV4-3 - ASSQDLADEQF
few TRBV13 TRBD1 ASSLDLGGSNEQF
- TRBV6-1 TRBD1 ASSQGQGMAKNIQY
- TRBV11-1 - ASSQQRYTEAF
- TRBV6-6 - ASSGGGSYNEQF
- TRBV5-8 - ASSLQGYGEAF
- TRBV12-3/TRBV12-4 - ASSRQAEAF
- TRBV11-2 - ASSPNSVVGSPLH
- TRBV2 TRBD1 ALRVDRGPRNYGYT
once TRBV20-1 - SASSREYEQY
once TRBV9 TRBD2 ASSGGLAEETQY
- TRBV19 - ASTAGVGYNSPLH
- TRBV19 TRBD2 ASSPGLATEQY
- TRBV18 TRBD1 ASSPPTGISYNEQF
once TRBV29-1 TRBD2 SVDSGGYNEQF
- TRBV12-3/TRBV12-4 TRBD1 ASSQGQVIKAF
- TRBV6-2/TRBV6-3 TRBD2 ASSQTSGPRDTGELF
- TRBV6-5 TRBD1 ASSWALQGTTEAF
- TRBV4-1 TRBD2 ASSQEGRASGWYEQY
- TRBV6-2/TRBV6-3 TRBD2 ASSAAGTDTQY
- TRBV10-3 TRBD1 AISDRDRGVGKLF
- TRBV11-2 - ASSLGPAGTGELF
- TRBV2 TRBD2 ASSIGLAGGEQF
- TRBV28 TRBD1 ASSSLTGVPEAF
- TRBV5-1 TRBD1 ASSLGTGGQNEQY
few TRBV29-1 - SGKGSGMNTGELF
- TRBV18 - ASSPLTAGYEQY
- TRBV19 TRBD1 ASTPGDRGYEQY
- TRBV9 TRBD1 ASSDQGQGEKLF
- TRBV7-8 - ASSLPPASGANVLT
- TRBV9 TRBD1 ASSATGANEKLF
few TRBV5-1 TRBD2 ASGLAGLSTDTQY
- TRBV5-4 - ASSSPRNYGYT
once TRBV29-1 TRBD2 SSRPGREGSYNEQF
- TRBV30 - AWSVLDVNSPLH
- TRBV19 - ASSIARGNTGELF
- TRBV5-5 - ASSLAPGEGYEQY
few TRBV5-1 - ASSLAGNQPQH
- TRBV30 - AWGKTVPDTQY
- TRBV19 - ASSKRGTSNQPQH
- TRBV12-3/TRBV12-4 TRBD1 ASRTGSGNTIY
once TRBV19 - ASSIDVRRISNYGYT
- TRBV19 TRBD1 ASTIPRQGGGYGYT